The 6 T cell receptor beta chains below all came from one sample that was sequenced in a study of T cell responses to AZD1222 COVID-19 vaccine. Assay: immunoSEQ multiplex PCR; the TCRdb copy retains only in-frame clones and omits some. The sample lists approximately 130,000 clones; roughly 86% were seen once. Here the sequenced sample was peripheral blood, taken 28 days after the second AZD1222 dose. The receptors derive from an adult who received the AZD1222 COVID-19 vaccine.

The V call is TRBV13, the J call TRBJ2-1; 8 nucleotides align to TRBD2. The CDR3 totals 14 residues. Germline lookup yields CDR1 PRHDT and CDR2 FYEKMQ (reference sequence). V gave up 4 bases and J gave up 8 bases; unmatched junction bases: 7. The CDR3 sequence is CASSSVSGVDEQFF. The CDR3, as DNA: TGTGCCAGCAGCTCTGTTAGCGGGGTTGATGAGCAGTTCTTC.

The genes are TRBV25-1 and TRBJ1-4; D may be TRBD1 (6 bases). CDR1 is MGHDK and CDR2 is SYGVNS in the germline V gene. Trimming took off 3 bases at V and 8 bases at J, with 13 bases between the two ends. The CDR3 covers 14 residues. CDR3 sequence: CASSDPGEAEKLFF. Written as DNA, the CDR3 is TGTGCCAGCAGTGATCCAGGGGAAGCCGAAAAACTGTTTTTT.

This clone was found once. The chain has TRBV27 and TRBJ1-2; tentative D call: TRBD1 (5 bases). CDR1 and CDR2 (germline): MNHEY, SMNVEV (reference sequence). V lost 3 bases and J 5 bases, leaving 10 bases between the germline ends. The CDR3 is 13 amino acids. The CDR3 DNA follows: TGTGCCAGCAGTTTCCACGGGGCATATGGCTACACCTTC. It is translated as CASSFHGAYGYTF.

This clone was counted a few times. The V call is TRBV6-6, the J call TRBJ2-5; weak D call: TRBD1 (7 bases). The CDR3 has 15 amino acids. The V end was cut by 8 bases, the J end by 5 bases, with 21 bases between. Germline CDR1 MNHNY, CDR2 SVGAGI (reference sequence). CDR3 amino acids: CASRKGQGGGETQYF. The CDR3 DNA reads as TGTGCCAGCCGAAAAGGGCAGGGGGGAGGTGAGACCCAGTACTTC.

V gene TRBV5-1 combines with J gene TRBJ1-2, with D perhaps TRBD1 (5 bases). Germline values: CDR1 SGHRS, CDR2 YFSETQ. Trimming cost V 4 bases and J 2 bases, with 12 bases left between them. The CDR3 contains 14 residues. The CDR3, as DNA: TGCGCCAGCAGCGTGACAGATCCAAACTATGGCTACACCTTC. It specifies CASSVTDPNYGYTF.

The chain links TRBV14 to TRBJ1-1; D gene uncertain. Germline V CDR1 and CDR2: SGHDN, FVKESK. V lost 0 bases and J 2 bases, leaving 7 bases between the germline ends. CDR3 length equals 14 residues. CDR3 in DNA: TGTGCCAGCAGCCAAGAGTACGGAAACACTGAAGCTTTCTTT. As protein: CASSQEYGNTEAFF.